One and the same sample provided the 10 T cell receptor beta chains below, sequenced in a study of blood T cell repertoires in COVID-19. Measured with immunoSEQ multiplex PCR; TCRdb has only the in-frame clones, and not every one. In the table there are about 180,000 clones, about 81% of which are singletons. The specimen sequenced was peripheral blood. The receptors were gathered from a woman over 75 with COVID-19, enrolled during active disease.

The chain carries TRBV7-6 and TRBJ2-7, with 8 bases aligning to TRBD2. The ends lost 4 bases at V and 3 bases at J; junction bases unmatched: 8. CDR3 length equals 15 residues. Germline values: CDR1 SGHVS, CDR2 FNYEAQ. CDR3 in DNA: TGTGCCAGCAGCTCCGGGGTAGCGGGGAACTACGAGCAGTACTTC. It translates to CASSSGVAGNYEQYF.

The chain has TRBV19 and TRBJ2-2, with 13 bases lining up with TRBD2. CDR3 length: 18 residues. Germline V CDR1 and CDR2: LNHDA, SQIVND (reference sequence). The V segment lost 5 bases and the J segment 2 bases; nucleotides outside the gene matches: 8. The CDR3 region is CASSPGTSGIPNTGELFF. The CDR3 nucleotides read TGTGCCAGTAGTCCCGGGACTAGCGGGATACCTAACACCGGGGAGCTGTTTTTT.

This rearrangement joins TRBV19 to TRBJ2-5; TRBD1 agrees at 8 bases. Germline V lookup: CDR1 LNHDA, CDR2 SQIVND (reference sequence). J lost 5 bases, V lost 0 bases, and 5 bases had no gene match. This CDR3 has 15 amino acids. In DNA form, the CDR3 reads TGTGCCAGTAGTATAGAGCGGACAGGGACGGAGACCCAGTACTTC. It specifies CASSIERTGTETQYF.

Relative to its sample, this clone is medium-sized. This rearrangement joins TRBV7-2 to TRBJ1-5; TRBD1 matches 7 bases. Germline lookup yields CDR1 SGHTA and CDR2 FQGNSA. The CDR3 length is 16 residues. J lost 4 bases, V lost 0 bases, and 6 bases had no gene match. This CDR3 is CASSLAGRGLNQPQHF. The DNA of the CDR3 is TGTGCCAGCAGCTTAGCAGGCAGGGGGTTAAATCAGCCCCAGCATTTT.

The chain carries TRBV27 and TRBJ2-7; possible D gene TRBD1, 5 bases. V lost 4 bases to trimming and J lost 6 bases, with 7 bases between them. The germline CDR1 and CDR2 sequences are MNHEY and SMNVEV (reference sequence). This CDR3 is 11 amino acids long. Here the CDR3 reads CASSSGFEQYF. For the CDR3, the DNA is TGTGCCAGCAGTTCAGGGTTCGAGCAGTACTTC.

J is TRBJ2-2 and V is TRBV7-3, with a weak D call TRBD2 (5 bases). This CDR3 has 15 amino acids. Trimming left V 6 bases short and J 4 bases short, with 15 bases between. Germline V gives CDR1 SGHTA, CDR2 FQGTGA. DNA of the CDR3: TGTGCCAGCAGACTGGACCCCGCGGGCACCGGGGAGCTGTTTTTT. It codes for CASRLDPAGTGELFF.

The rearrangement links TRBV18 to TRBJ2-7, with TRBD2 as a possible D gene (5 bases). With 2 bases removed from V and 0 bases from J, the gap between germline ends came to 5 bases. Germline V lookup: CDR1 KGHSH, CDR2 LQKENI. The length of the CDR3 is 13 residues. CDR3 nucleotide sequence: TGTGCCAGCTCACCAGGGAGCTCCTACGAGCAGTACTTC. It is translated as CASSPGSSYEQYF. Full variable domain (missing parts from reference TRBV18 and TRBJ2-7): NAGVMQNPRHLVRRRGQEARLRCSPMKGHSHVYWYRQLPEEGLKFMVYLQKENIIDESGMPKERFSAEFPKEGPSILRIQQVVRGDSAAYFCASSPGSSYEQYFGPGTRLTVT.

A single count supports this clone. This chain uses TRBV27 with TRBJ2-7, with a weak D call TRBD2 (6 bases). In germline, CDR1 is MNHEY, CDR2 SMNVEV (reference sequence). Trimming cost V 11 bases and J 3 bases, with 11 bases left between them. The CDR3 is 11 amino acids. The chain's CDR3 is CAVGTYYEQYF. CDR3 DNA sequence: TGTGCCGTCGGGACTTACTACGAGCAGTACTTC.

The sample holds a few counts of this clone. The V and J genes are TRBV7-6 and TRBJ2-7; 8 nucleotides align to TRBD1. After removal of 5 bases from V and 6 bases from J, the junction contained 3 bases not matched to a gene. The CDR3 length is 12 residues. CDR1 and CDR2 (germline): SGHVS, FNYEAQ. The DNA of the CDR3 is TGTGCCAGCAGCCCTACAGGGGGCGAGCAGTACTTC. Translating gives CASSPTGGEQYF.

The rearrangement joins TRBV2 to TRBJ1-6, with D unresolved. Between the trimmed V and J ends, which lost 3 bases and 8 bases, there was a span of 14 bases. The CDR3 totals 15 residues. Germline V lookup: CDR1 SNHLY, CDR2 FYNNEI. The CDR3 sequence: CASSDRRPYHSPLHF. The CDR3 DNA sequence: TGTGCCAGCAGTGACAGGAGGCCATACCATTCACCCCTCCACTTT.